These 21 T cell receptor beta chains were sequenced from one sample in a study of T cell responses to AZD1222 COVID-19 vaccine. This table comes from immunoSEQ multiplex PCR, and its TCRdb copy is limited to in-frame clones, with some not included. The top ten clones hold approximately 1.3% of a sample with approximately 150,000 clones, approximately 90% of them seen once. Sequencing was performed on peripheral blood, taken 28 days after the second AZD1222 dose. The receptors here all came from an adult who received the AZD1222 COVID-19 vaccine.

Concerning this clone: The junction shows a germline mismatch at one end, possibly a read error. This chain joins TRBV6-1 and TRBJ1-1; tentatively, D is TRBD1 (6 bases). Germline assignment: CDR1 MNHNS and CDR2 SASEGT. This CDR3 is 15 amino acids long. The CDR3 sequence: CASREDRYPYTEAFF. In DNA, the CDR3 is TGTGCCAGCAGGGAAGACAGGTACCCGTACACTGAAGCTTTCTTT.

CDR3 sequence (DNA): TGTGCCAGCAGCGTAGGACTAGCGGGGGGGCCCTCCTACAATGAGCAGTTCTTC. Translating it yields CASSVGLAGGPSYNEQFF. V is TRBV9 and J is TRBJ2-1, with TRBD2 identical over 14 bases. The CDR3 loop spans 18 amino acids. Germline CDR1 reads SGDLS; CDR2 reads YYNGEE. V was clipped by 0 bases and J by 0 bases; unmatched bases: 2. Using reference TRBV9 and TRBJ2-1 for the parts outside the CDR3, the full variable domain is DSGVTQTPKHLITATGQRVTLRCSPRSGDLSVYWYQQSLDQGLQFLIQYYNGEERAKGNILERFSAQQFPDLHSELNLSSLELGDSALYFCASSVGLAGGPSYNEQFFGPGTRLTVL.

The V and J genes are TRBV19 and TRBJ2-6; D may correspond to TRBD1 or TRBD2 (5 bases each). The CDR3 is made up of 16 amino acids. Trimming cost V 3 bases and J 4 bases, with 13 bases left between them. Per the germline V gene, CDR1 is LNHDA and CDR2 is SQIVND (reference sequence). In DNA, the CDR3 is TGTGCCAGTAGTATTAAGGGGACGAGGGGGGCCAACGTCCTGACTTTC. This translates into CASSIKGTRGANVLTF.

The J gene is TRBJ1-4, the V gene TRBV19; TRBD1 matches 7 bases. Germline assignment: CDR1 LNHDA and CDR2 SQIVND (reference sequence). The CDR3 is 14 amino acids. The trim removed 5 bases at V and 6 bases at J, leaving 6 bases unmatched. CDR3 DNA sequence: TGTGCCAGTAGTTGGACAGGTTGGGATGAAAAACTGTTTTTT. Translated, it gives CASSWTGWDEKLFF. Full variable domain (missing parts from reference TRBV19 and TRBJ1-4): DGGITQSPKYLFRKEGQNVTLSCEQNLNHDAMYWYRQDPGQGLRLIYYSQIVNDFQKGDIAEGYSVSREKKESFPLTVTSAQKNPTAFYLCASSWTGWDEKLFFGSGTQLSVL.

V usage is TRBV6-6 and J usage is TRBJ2-7; a possible D gene is TRBD2 (5 bases). The V gene lost 4 bases and the J gene lost 2 bases, with 15 bases spanning the gap. CDR3 length: 15 residues. Germline CDR1 reads MNHNY; CDR2 reads SVGAGI (reference sequence). CDR3 nucleotide sequence: TGTGCCAGCAGTTCAGACGAGCGGATGCCCTACGAGCAGTACTTC. Translated: CASSSDERMPYEQYF.

This chain links TRBV7-9 with TRBJ2-1; D is uncertain. The CDR3 loop spans 12 amino acids. The germline V and J ends were trimmed by 4 bases and 8 bases, with 9 bases remaining between them. Germline CDR1 SEHNR, CDR2 FQNEAQ (reference sequence). For the CDR3, the DNA is TGTGCCAGCAGCTCTGGACCGGATGAGCAGTTCTTC. This encodes CASSSGPDEQFF.

Of note for this clone: This specimen includes other DNA sequences encoding the same CDR3. This sequence joins TRBV2 and TRBJ2-5; no clear D. CDR1 and CDR2 from the germline V gene are SNHLY and FYNNEI. This CDR3 region has 14 residues. Trimming stripped 1 base from V and 2 bases from J, with 8 bases between. CDR3 amino acids: CASSEGLTQETQYF. Here the CDR3 DNA reads TGTGCCAGCAGTGAAGGGCTTACTCAAGAGACCCAGTACTTC.

The chain carries TRBV3-1 (or the pseudogene TRBV3-2) and TRBJ2-2; a possible D gene is TRBD1 (6 bases). Deletions cut 2 bases from V and 0 bases from J, with 7 bases between. The CDR3 is made up of 15 amino acids. Per the germline V gene, CDR1 is LGHDT and CDR2 is YNNKEL (reference sequence). The DNA for the CDR3 is TGTGCCAGCAGCCAATGGACAGCGAACACCGGGGAGCTGTTTTTT. Translating it yields CASSQWTANTGELFF.

The rearrangement uses TRBV19 and TRBJ1-6; 7 positions agree with TRBD1. The germline gives CDR1 LNHDA, CDR2 SQIVND (reference sequence). V dropped 6 bases and J dropped 7; count of bases not matched to a gene: 6. This CDR3 comprises 14 residues. The CDR3 region has the DNA TGTGCCAGTAGCCCACAGGGGCGAAATTCACCCCTCCACTTT. This sequence encodes CASSPQGRNSPLHF.

The rearrangement links TRBV28 to TRBJ2-7; 8 nucleotides align to TRBD1. The germline V gene encodes CDR1 MDHEN and CDR2 SYDVKM. This CDR3 comprises 14 residues. The V gene end was trimmed by 5 bases and the J gene end by 3 bases; junction bases not matched to a gene: 6. In nucleotides, the CDR3 is TGTGCCAGCAGTCCCCTGACAGGGGACTACGAGCAGTACTTC. Its protein product is CASSPLTGDYEQYF.

The rearrangement joins TRBV4-3 to TRBJ1-2; D is uncertain. CDR3 size: 19 residues. Germline CDR1 and CDR2: LGHNA and YSLEER. V lost 0 bases, J lost 0 bases, and 20 bases lay in between. In DNA form, the CDR3 reads TGCGCCAGCAGCCAAGAGGTGGCAGGCCAGCGGTCTTCTAACTATGGCTACACCTTC. Its protein is CASSQEVAGQRSSNYGYTF.

The rearrangement links TRBV11-2 to TRBJ2-1; 7 bases fit TRBD2. The CDR3 loop spans 15 amino acids. Trimming removed 1 base from V and 2 bases from J; junction bases left unmatched: 2. In germline, CDR1 is SGHAT, CDR2 FQNNGV. CDR3 amino acids: CASSLASGTYNEQFF. As DNA, the CDR3 is TGTGCCAGCAGCTTAGCTAGCGGCACCTACAATGAGCAGTTCTTC.

The chain couples TRBV29-1 to TRBJ1-5; possible D gene TRBD1, 5 bases. CDR3 size: 13 residues. In germline, CDR1 is SQVTM, CDR2 ANQGSEA. Trimming stripped 5 bases from V and 3 bases from J, with 11 bases between. This chain's CDR3 is CSVRVGVNQPQHF. The CDR3, as DNA: TGCAGCGTTAGGGTAGGGGTCAATCAGCCCCAGCATTTT.

The rearrangement joins TRBV5-1 to TRBJ1-2; 9 bases align to TRBD1. CDR3 length: 15 amino acids. V dropped 0 bases and J dropped 5; count of bases not matched to a gene: 5. Per germline, CDR1 SGHRS and CDR2 YFSETQ. This CDR3 is CASSLVTGQGYGYTF. The CDR3 DNA follows: TGCGCCAGCAGCTTGGTTACGGGACAGGGATATGGCTACACCTTC.

This rearrangement joins TRBV5-1 to TRBJ1-3; D may be TRBD1 (6 bases). The CDR3 runs to 15 residues. V was pared by 4 bases and J by 7 bases, with 18 bases between. CDR1 and CDR2 from the germline V gene are SGHRS and YFSETQ. CDR3 sequence (DNA): TGCGCCAGCAGCGCCGGACAGATAAATGGGAACACCATATATTTT. Translated: CASSAGQINGNTIYF.

The V gene is TRBV7-9, the J gene TRBJ2-1; TRBD2 agrees at 11 bases. There are 14 residues in the CDR3. Trimming removed 3 bases from V and 6 bases from J; junction bases left unmatched: 1. In germline, CDR1 is SEHNR, CDR2 FQNEAQ (reference sequence). The DNA for the CDR3 is TGTGCCAGCAGCTTCGGACTAGCGGGCAATGAGCAGTTCTTC. Translated: CASSFGLAGNEQFF.

The chain is built from TRBV27 and TRBJ2-1; 8 bases fit TRBD2. CDR1 is MNHEY and CDR2 is SMNVEV in the germline V gene (reference sequence). The junction had 7 bases not matched to a gene; V was cut back by 3 bases and J by 0 bases. This CDR3 has 17 residues. CDR3 bases: TGTGCCAGCAGTTTTTGGACTAGCAGCGACTCCTACAATGAGCAGTTCTTC. Translation: CASSFWTSSDSYNEQFF.

The chain couples TRBV5-4 to TRBJ2-3; D possibly matches TRBD1 or TRBD2 (6 bases each). The CDR3 spans 16 residues. Trimming cost V 0 bases and J 6 bases, with 17 bases left between them. Germline loops: CDR1 SGHNT, CDR2 YYREEE (reference sequence). The CDR3 region is CASSLGGDTQVDTQYF. In nucleotides, the CDR3 is TGTGCCAGCAGCTTGGGCGGGGACACGCAGGTTGATACGCAGTATTTT.

The chain combines TRBV6-5 with TRBJ2-7; 10 bases agree with TRBD1. V was pared by 7 bases and J by 5 bases, with 5 bases of the junction left unmatched. The length of the CDR3 is 13 residues. The germline V gene encodes CDR1 MNHEY and CDR2 SVGAGI. The CDR3 sequence is CASIGQGVNEQYF. The DNA of the CDR3 is TGTGCCAGCATCGGACAGGGGGTAAACGAGCAGTACTTC.

The rearrangement joins TRBV5-1 to TRBJ1-4; 9 bases are shared with TRBD1. This CDR3 contains 14 residues. Unmatched junction bases numbered 7, after V lost 6 bases and J lost 7 bases. CDR1 SGHRS and CDR2 YFSETQ come from the germline V gene. The CDR3 sequence: CASTPLDRGEKLFF. The CDR3 DNA reads TGCGCCAGCACCCCCTTGGACAGGGGTGAAAAACTGTTTTTT.

The V and J genes are TRBV27 and TRBJ1-2, with 8 bases that match TRBD1. Unmatched junction bases numbered 15, after V lost 10 bases and J lost 8 bases. Germline loops: CDR1 MNHEY, CDR2 SMNVEV (reference sequence). The CDR3 sequence is 14 residues long. The CDR3 loop reads CATMDRATAGGYTF. The CDR3 DNA is TGTGCCACCATGGACAGGGCCACGGCGGGAGGCTACACCTTC.